Below are 24 T cell receptor beta chains sequenced from a single sample in a study of cytomegalovirus exposure and HLA in healthy donors. This PCR relied on a set of 60 Vbeta primers and 13 Jbeta primers. Only in-frame clones appear in the TCRdb table, and some are missing; sequencing was by immunoSEQ multiplex PCR. The sample contains 90,000 to 140,000 clones, 83% of which appear only once. The sequenced sample consisted of PBMCs. Every receptor here comes from a man aged 18 to 30 in good health and CMV-seronegative.

This sequence joins TRBV9 and TRBJ1-3; D is uncertain. V was clipped by 2 bases and J by 3 bases, with 9 bases between them. CDR3 length: 14 residues. Germline-derived CDR1 and CDR2 are SGDLS and YYNGEE. The CDR3 region has the DNA TGTGCCAGCAGCGTTTCGGAGGGTGGAAACACCATATATTTT. The encoded protein is CASSVSEGGNTIYF. Complete variable domain (other parts from reference TRBV9 and TRBJ1-3): DSGVTQTPKHLITATGQRVTLRCSPRSGDLSVYWYQQSLDQGLQFLIQYYNGEERAKGNILERFSAQQFPDLHSELNLSSLELGDSALYFCASSVSEGGNTIYFGEGSWLTVV.

This CDR3 is CASRRDRLGKLFF. DNA of the CDR3: TGTGCCAGCAGGAGAGACAGGTTAGGGAAACTGTTTTTT. The chain recombines TRBV28 with TRBJ1-4; possible D gene TRBD1, 6 bases. CDR1 is MDHEN and CDR2 is SYDVKM in the germline V gene. The CDR3 runs 13 residues. Trimming took off 6 bases at V and 11 bases at J, with 16 bases between the two ends.

The rearrangement uses TRBV2 and TRBJ1-6, with D maybe TRBD1 (5 bases). V lost 1 base to trimming and J lost 7 bases, with 5 bases between them. Per germline, CDR1 SNHLY and CDR2 FYNNEI. The CDR3 has 13 residues. CDR3 nucleotides: TGTGCCAGCAGTGAAGGACAGAATTCACCCCTCCACTTT. It yields the protein CASSEGQNSPLHF.

The chain links TRBV19 to TRBJ2-7; 7 bases agree with TRBD1. V dropped 5 bases and J dropped 0; count of bases not matched to a gene: 13. This CDR3 contains 17 residues. CDR1 is LNHDA and CDR2 is SQIVND in the germline V gene (reference sequence). CDR3 coding DNA: TGTGCCAGTAGTTCTACAGGGGACGGCCTGAGCTCCTACGAGCAGTACTTC. It specifies CASSSTGDGLSSYEQYF.

This chain uses TRBV5-5 with TRBJ1-1; D is uncertain. V was trimmed by 6 bases and J by 0 bases, leaving 12 bases between them. This CDR3 comprises 14 residues. Germline CDR1 SGHKS, CDR2 YYEKEE (reference sequence). The CDR3 nucleotides are TGTGCCAGCACCCTAGAAAGAGTGAACACTGAAGCTTTCTTT. Protein sequence: CASTLERVNTEAFF.

The chain couples TRBV14 to TRBJ2-5; TRBD2 agrees at 7 bases. CDR1 SGHDN and CDR2 FVKESK come from the germline V gene. With V trimmed by 0 bases and J by 9 bases, 7 bases remained unmatched. The CDR3 is 14 residues long. The chain's CDR3 is CASSQDWGAGAQYF. The CDR3, as DNA: TGTGCCAGCAGCCAAGATTGGGGCGCGGGGGCCCAGTACTTC.

J is TRBJ2-3 and V is TRBV4-1; 9 bases align to TRBD1. The V and J ends lost 1 base and 2 bases, in that order; junction bases with no gene match: 4. Germline CDR1 reads MGHRA; CDR2 reads YSYEKL. CDR3 length: 16 amino acids. The CDR3 spells CASSQARTGATDTQYF. The CDR3, as DNA: TGCGCCAGCAGCCAAGCCAGGACAGGGGCCACAGATACGCAGTATTTT.

The V gene is TRBV18, the J gene TRBJ2-3; D unclear. CDR1 is KGHSH, CDR2 LQKENI, per germline. Trimming removed 1 base from V and 2 bases from J, with 4 bases in between. CDR3 length: 13 residues. The CDR3 spells CASSPLLTDTQYF. DNA of the CDR3: TGTGCCAGCTCACCACTACTCACAGATACGCAGTATTTT.

The V and J genes are TRBV5-1 and TRBJ2-2; the D gene is possibly TRBD2 (6 bases). With 1 base removed from V and 4 bases from J, the gap between germline ends came to 17 bases. Germline CDR1 is SGHRS and CDR2 is YFSETQ. The CDR3 has 17 amino acids. This CDR3 reads CASSLKSAGQGTGELFF. As DNA, the CDR3 is TGCGCCAGCAGCTTGAAAAGTGCGGGGCAAGGCACCGGGGAGCTGTTTTTT.

The gene calls are TRBV11-3 and TRBJ2-1, with D possibly matching TRBD1 (5 bases). The CDR3 runs 14 residues. Trimming left V 0 bases short and J 12 bases short, with 15 bases between. Germline assignment: CDR1 SGHNT and CDR2 YENEEA. The CDR3 bases are TGTGCCAGCAGCTTAGAAAATGGGGCAGGGCGGCAGTTCTTC. Translation: CASSLENGAGRQFF. Combining the CDR3 with reference TRBV11-3 and TRBJ2-1 gives the whole variable domain EAGVVQSPRYKIIEKKQPVAFWCNPISGHNTLYWYLQNLGQGPELLIRYENEEAVDDSQLPKDRFSAERLKGVDSTLKIQPAELGDSAVYLCASSLENGAGRQFFGPGTRLTVL.

The gene calls are TRBV27 and TRBJ2-1, with 9 bases that match TRBD2. The V gene end was trimmed by 7 bases and the J gene end by 0 bases; junction bases not matched to a gene: 4. This CDR3 has 15 amino acids. CDR1 MNHEY and CDR2 SMNVEV come from the germline V gene (reference sequence). CDR3 sequence (DNA): TGTGCCAGCACTCCGACTAGCGGCTCCTACAATGAGCAGTTCTTC. This codes for CASTPTSGSYNEQFF.

The chain is built from TRBV6-6 and TRBJ2-3; no clear D. Per the germline V gene, CDR1 is MNHNY and CDR2 is SVGAGI (reference sequence). CDR3 size: 12 residues. Trimming cost V 6 bases and J 6 bases, with 10 bases left between them. The CDR3 DNA follows: TGTGCCAGCAGCCGAACGAGCGATACGCAGTATTTT. Its translation: CASSRTSDTQYF.

The rearrangement joins TRBV7-2 to TRBJ1-2; D gene unclear. The germline V gene encodes CDR1 SGHTA and CDR2 FQGNSA. This CDR3 has 12 residues. Trimming removed 5 bases at V and 5 bases at J, with 9 bases between. The CDR3 here is CASSLGGYGYTF. The DNA of the CDR3 is TGTGCCAGCAGCCTGGGAGGTTATGGCTACACCTTC. Full variable domain (rest looked up from reference TRBV7-2 and TRBJ1-2): GAGVSQSPSNKVTEKGKDVELRCDPISGHTALYWYRQSLGQGLEFLIYFQGNSAPDKSGLPSDRFSAERTGGSVSTLTIQRTQQEDSAVYLCASSLGGYGYTFGSGTRLTVV.

This clone was observed once. The CDR3 loop is CASRLQKWTGAPYGYTF. CDR3 in DNA: TGTGCCAGCAGACTCCAAAAATGGACAGGTGCGCCCTATGGCTACACCTTC. J is TRBJ1-2 and V is TRBV28; 7 bases fit TRBD1. After removal of 6 bases from V and 4 bases from J, the junction contained 17 bases not matched to a gene. The CDR3 loop spans 17 amino acids. CDR1 and CDR2 from the germline V gene are MDHEN and SYDVKM.

The chain links TRBV4-1 to TRBJ2-7; D might be TRBD2 (6 bases). Germline V gene sequence: CDR1 MGHRA, CDR2 YSYEKL. Trimming took 4 bases from V and 6 from J, leaving 19 bases between them. The CDR3 covers 15 residues. The CDR3 loop is CASSPYFSSVGEQYF. The CDR3 DNA follows: TGCGCCAGCAGCCCATACTTTTCTAGCGTTGGCGAGCAGTACTTC.

The rearrangement uses TRBV7-8 and TRBJ2-1, with D unresolved. V lost 1 base and J 7 bases, leaving 8 bases between the germline ends. There are 13 residues in the CDR3. CDR1 is SGHVS, CDR2 FQNEAQ, per germline. This chain's CDR3 is CASSLVHGNEQFF. For the CDR3, the DNA is TGTGCCAGCAGCTTAGTTCACGGGAATGAGCAGTTCTTC.

This sequence joins TRBV7-8 and TRBJ2-1; 11 bases are a match to TRBD2. The CDR3 is made up of 15 amino acids. Germline lookup yields CDR1 SGHVS and CDR2 FQNEAQ. The ends lost 3 bases at V and 3 bases at J; junction bases unmatched: 1. CDR3 loop: CASSLGLAVYNEQFF. DNA for the CDR3: TGTGCCAGCAGCTTGGGACTAGCGGTCTACAATGAGCAGTTCTTC.

The chain recombines TRBV6-6 with TRBJ1-2, with D perhaps matching TRBD1 (5 bases). Germline CDR1 is MNHNY and CDR2 is SVGAGI (reference sequence). The length of the CDR3 is 15 residues. Trimming shortened V by 6 bases and J by 1 base, and 15 bases separated the two germline ends. For the CDR3, the DNA is TGTGCCAGCAGGGTGGACACAAGTTTTAACTATGGCTACACCTTC. As protein: CASRVDTSFNYGYTF.

The chain links TRBV6-5 to TRBJ2-7, with D perhaps TRBD2 (6 bases). The CDR3 consists of 16 residues. V lost 0 bases to trimming and J lost 2 bases, with 14 bases between them. Looked up from germline, CDR1 is MNHEY and CDR2 is SVGAGI. The CDR3 region is CASSYSSGHKTYEQYF. The CDR3 nucleotides read TGTGCCAGCAGTTACTCGAGCGGGCACAAGACCTACGAGCAGTACTTC.

The V and J genes are TRBV21-1 and TRBJ2-7; the D call in the table, TRBD2, was not verified against the DNA. TRBV21-1 is flagged as a pseudogene. This CDR3 is built from 16 residues. The chain's CDR3 is CASSTNSGRKRVEQYF. The CDR3 DNA reads TGTGCCAGCAGCACAAATAGCGGGAGAAAAAGGGTCGAGCAGTACTTC.

The chain employs TRBV30 and TRBJ2-1; 9 nucleotides agree with TRBD2. V dropped 1 base and J dropped 3; count of bases not matched to a gene: 13. The CDR3 is 18 amino acids. Germline loops: CDR1 GTSNPN, CDR2 SVGIG (reference sequence). The CDR3 nucleotides are TGTGCCTGGAGTGCCGGGACTAGCTGGGGGGACTACTACAATGAGCAGTTCTTC. Its translation: CAWSAGTSWGDYYNEQFF.

This clone was detected only once. The rearrangement joins TRBV29-1 to TRBJ2-5, with 7 bases lining up with TRBD2. The J call is in doubt because the DNA end fits TRBJ2-7 better. The germline gives CDR1 SQVTM, CDR2 ANQGSEA. The CDR3 is made up of 16 amino acids. The CDR3 reads CSVEGYVGGSSYEQYF. The CDR3, as DNA: TGCAGCGTTGAAGGGTATGTGGGGGGGAGCTCCTACGAGCAGTACTTC.

The gene calls are TRBV9 and TRBJ2-3; D remains unclear. The V end was cut by 0 bases, the J end by 6 bases, with 11 bases between. CDR1 is SGDLS and CDR2 is YYNGEE in the germline V gene. CDR3 length equals 14 residues. For the CDR3, the DNA is TGTGCCAGCAGCGTAGAGAGAGGCCCGGATACGCAGTATTTT. Residues: CASSVERGPDTQYF.

This sequence joins TRBV7-2 and TRBJ1-2; 10 bases map to TRBD1. Germline V gene lookup returns CDR1 SGHTA and CDR2 FQGNSA. The CDR3 runs to 15 residues. Trimming removed 4 bases from V and 5 bases from J; junction bases left unmatched: 7. This CDR3 reads CASSSKPGQGYGYTF. In DNA, the CDR3 is TGTGCCAGCAGCTCGAAACCGGGACAGGGGTATGGCTACACCTTC. Variable domain in full (rest from reference TRBV7-2 and TRBJ1-2): GAGVSQSPSNKVTEKGKDVELRCDPISGHTALYWYRQSLGQGLEFLIYFQGNSAPDKSGLPSDRFSAERTGGSVSTLTIQRTQQEDSAVYLCASSSKPGQGYGYTFGSGTRLTVV.